Sequencing of this TCR beta chain was carried out in a study of T cell responses to AZD1222 COVID-19 vaccine. Germline CDR1 reads SGHTA; CDR2 reads FQGTGA. J gave up 1 base and V 1 base, and 10 bases lay outside the gene matches. The CDR3 sequence is 19 residues long. Sequenced by immunoSEQ multiplex PCR; TCRdb stores in-frame clones only, minus some. Among about 92,000 clones listed, roughly 88% were seen once. The sequence was obtained from an adult in good health. V gene TRBV7-3 combines with J gene TRBJ1-5; 10 bases fit TRBD1. The sequencing here drew on peripheral blood, taken on day 0 of AZD1222 vaccination. CDR3 coding DNA: TGTGCCAGCAGCTTAATTTTGGATCGGGACAGGGGAAGCAATCAGCCCCAGCATTTT. It codes for CASSLILDRDRGSNQPQHF.